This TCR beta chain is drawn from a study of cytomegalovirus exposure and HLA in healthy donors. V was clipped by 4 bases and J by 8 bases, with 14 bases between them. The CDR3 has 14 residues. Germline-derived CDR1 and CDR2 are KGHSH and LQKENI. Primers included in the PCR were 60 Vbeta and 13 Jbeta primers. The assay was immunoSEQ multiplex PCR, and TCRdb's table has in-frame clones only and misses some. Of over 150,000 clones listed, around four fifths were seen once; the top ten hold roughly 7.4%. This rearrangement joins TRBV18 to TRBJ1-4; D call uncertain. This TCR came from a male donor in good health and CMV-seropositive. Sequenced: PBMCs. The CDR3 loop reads CASSRSGRAEKLFF. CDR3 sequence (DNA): TGTGCCAGCTCACGCTCGGGGAGGGCCGAAAAACTGTTTTTT.